These 10 T cell receptor beta chains were all obtained from the same sample, sequenced in a study of OX40 agonist ivuxolimab in advanced cancers. The assay was immunoSEQ multiplex PCR, and TCRdb's table has in-frame clones only and misses some. The table lists around 84,000 clones, over 80% of them singletons, with approximately 0.5% in the top ten. This specimen consisted of CD4+ or CD8+ T cells sorted from blood, obtained in a trial of the OX40 agonist ivuxolimab. The receptors were sampled from an adult with an advanced solid tumor such as melanoma, head and neck, liver or kidney cancer.

The V and J genes are TRBV28 and TRBJ2-2; no clear D gene. CDR1 is MDHEN, CDR2 SYDVKM, per germline. The CDR3 consists of 12 residues. V gave up 6 bases and J gave up 4 bases, with 6 bases separating them. The CDR3 DNA reads as TGTGCCAGCAGGGTTGGCACCGGGGAGCTGTTTTTT. It codes for CASRVGTGELFF.

The V and J genes are TRBV10-3 and TRBJ2-1; the D gene could be TRBD1 or TRBD2 (7 bases each). CDR1 is ENHRY and CDR2 is SYGVKD in the germline V gene. The CDR3 spans 17 residues. The germline V and J ends were trimmed by 5 bases and 0 bases, with 17 bases remaining between them. CDR3 loop: CAISIRGGASSYNEQFF. CDR3 coding DNA: TGTGCCATCAGTATCAGGGGGGGGGCTAGCTCCTACAATGAGCAGTTCTTC.

This clone was counted between two and nine times. V usage is TRBV13 and J usage is TRBJ2-4; TRBD2 agrees at 13 bases. Germline lookup yields CDR1 PRHDT and CDR2 FYEKMQ (reference sequence). V gave up 2 bases and J gave up 6 bases; unmatched junction bases: 10. This CDR3 region has 18 residues. This CDR3 reads CASSLRGTSGNRINIQYF. CDR3 in DNA: TGTGCCAGCAGCTTAAGGGGGACTAGCGGGAATAGGATAAACATTCAGTACTTC.

The chain couples TRBV28 to TRBJ1-1; a weak D match, TRBD1 (5 bases). V lost 1 base and J 4 bases, leaving 19 bases between the germline ends. This CDR3 is 17 amino acids long. The germline CDR1 and CDR2 sequences are MDHEN and SYDVKM. The DNA for the CDR3 is TGTGCCAGCAGTTTATATGGGGCTAGATTAGTAGGCACTGAAGCTTTCTTT. Translation: CASSLYGARLVGTEAFF.

The CDR3 bases are TGTGCCAGCAGCGTAATCTGGGGGTCTGGGGCCAACGTCCTGACTTTC. Its protein is CASSVIWGSGANVLTF. The chain is built from TRBV9 and TRBJ2-6, with D perhaps given as TRBD1 or TRBD2 (5 bases each). The CDR3 is made up of 16 amino acids. The germline CDR1 and CDR2 sequences are SGDLS and YYNGEE. Trimming removed 1 base at V and 1 base at J, with 9 bases between. Full variable domain (outside the CDR3, taken from reference TRBV9 and TRBJ2-6): DSGVTQTPKHLITATGQRVTLRCSPRSGDLSVYWYQQSLDQGLQFLIQYYNGEERAKGNILERFSAQQFPDLHSELNLSSLELGDSALYFCASSVIWGSGANVLTFGAGSRLTVL.

This clone was picked up one time. V usage is TRBV6-5 and J usage is TRBJ1-6; tentatively, D is TRBD1 (5 bases). Germline V CDR1 and CDR2: MNHEY, SVGAGI. CDR3 size: 15 residues. V was shortened by 4 bases and J by 6 bases, with 13 bases between the two germline ends. For the CDR3, the DNA is TGTGCCAGCAGTTCTCCGGGACGGAGTAATTCACCCCTCCACTTT. It yields the protein CASSSPGRSNSPLHF.

The V call is TRBV5-4, the J call TRBJ1-1; TRBD1 might be the D (6 bases). Germline CDR1 reads SGHNT; CDR2 reads YYREEE (reference sequence). V lost 3 bases and J lost 8, with 17 bases in between. The CDR3 extends over 14 amino acids. The CDR3 nucleotides read TGTGCCAGCAGCTCCAAAGCCGGGACATCCGAAGCTTTCTTT. Encoded protein: CASSSKAGTSEAFF.

The gene calls are TRBV2 and TRBJ2-1; 12 nucleotides align to TRBD2. Looked up from germline, CDR1 is SNHLY and CDR2 is FYNNEI. The CDR3 covers 13 residues. CDR3 residues: CARASGRVNEQFF. CDR3 nucleotide sequence: TGTGCGAGGGCTAGCGGGAGGGTCAATGAGCAGTTCTTC.

The rearrangement joins TRBV27 to TRBJ1-2; D is perhaps TRBD1 (6 bases). From germline, CDR1 is MNHEY and CDR2 SMNVEV (reference sequence). Trimming took off 6 bases at V and 4 bases at J, with 21 bases between the two ends. This CDR3 is built from 16 residues. DNA for the CDR3: TGTGCCAGCAGAAAGATAAGGGGGACCGACAGCTATGGCTACACCTTC. Amino acid sequence: CASRKIRGTDSYGYTF.

The CDR3, as DNA: TGTGCCAGCAGCCAGGGACAGGAGGACACTGAAGCTTTCTTT. Amino acid sequence: CASSQGQEDTEAFF. The gene calls are TRBV7-9 and TRBJ1-1; 8 bases match TRBD1. Germline V gene data show CDR1 as SEHNR and CDR2 as FQNEAQ (reference sequence). This CDR3 has 14 residues. Unmatched junction bases numbered 5, after V lost 5 bases and J lost 3 bases. The variable domain in full, with the rest retrieved from reference TRBV7-9 and TRBJ1-1, is DTGVSQNPRHKITKRGQNVTFRCDPISEHNRLYWYRQTLGQGPEFLTYFQNEAQLEKSRLLSDRFSAERPKGSFSTLEIQRTEQGDSAMYLCASSQGQEDTEAFFGQGTRLTVV.